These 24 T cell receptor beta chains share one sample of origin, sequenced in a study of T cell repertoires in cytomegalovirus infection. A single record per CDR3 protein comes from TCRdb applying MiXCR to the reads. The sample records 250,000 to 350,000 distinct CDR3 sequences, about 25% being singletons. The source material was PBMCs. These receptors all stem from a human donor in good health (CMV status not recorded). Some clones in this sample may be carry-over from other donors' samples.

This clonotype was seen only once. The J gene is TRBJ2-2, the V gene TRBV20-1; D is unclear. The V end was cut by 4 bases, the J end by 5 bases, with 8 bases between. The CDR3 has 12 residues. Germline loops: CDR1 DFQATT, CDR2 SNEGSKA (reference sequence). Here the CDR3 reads CSAKKITGELFF. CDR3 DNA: TGCAGTGCTAAAAAAATTACCGGGGAGCTGTTTTTT.

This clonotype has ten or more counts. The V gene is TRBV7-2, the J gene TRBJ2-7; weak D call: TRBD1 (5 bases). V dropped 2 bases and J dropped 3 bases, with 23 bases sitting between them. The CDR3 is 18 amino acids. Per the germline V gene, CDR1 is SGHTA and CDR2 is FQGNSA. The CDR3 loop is CASSLRPPFDSPLYEQYF. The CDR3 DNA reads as TGTGCCAGCAGCTTAAGGCCCCCCTTTGACAGCCCCCTCTACGAGCAGTACTTC. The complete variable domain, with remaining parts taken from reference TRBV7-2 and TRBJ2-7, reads GAGVSQSPSNKVTEKGKDVELRCDPISGHTALYWYRQSLGQGLEFLIYFQGNSAPDKSGLPSDRFSAERTGGSVSTLTIQRTQQEDSAVYLCASSLRPPFDSPLYEQYFGPGTRLTVT.

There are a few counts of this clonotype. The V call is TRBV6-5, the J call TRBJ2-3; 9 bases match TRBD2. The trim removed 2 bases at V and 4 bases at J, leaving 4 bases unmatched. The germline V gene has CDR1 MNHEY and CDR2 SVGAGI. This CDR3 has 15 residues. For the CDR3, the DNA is TGTGCCAGCAGTTACGCGGGACTAGCTTCAGATACGCAGTATTTT. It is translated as CASSYAGLASDTQYF.

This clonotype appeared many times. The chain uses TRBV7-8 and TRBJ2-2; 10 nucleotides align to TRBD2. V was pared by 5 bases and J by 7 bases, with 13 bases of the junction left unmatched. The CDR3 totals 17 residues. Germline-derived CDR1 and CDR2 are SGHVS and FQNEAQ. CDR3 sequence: CASSPEPSGSIGGELFF. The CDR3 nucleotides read TGTGCCAGCAGCCCAGAGCCTAGCGGGAGCATAGGCGGGGAGCTGTTTTTT.

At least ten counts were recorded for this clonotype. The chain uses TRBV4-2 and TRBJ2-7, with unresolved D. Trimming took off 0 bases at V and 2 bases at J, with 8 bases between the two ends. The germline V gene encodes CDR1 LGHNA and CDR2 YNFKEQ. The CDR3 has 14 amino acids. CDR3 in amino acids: CASSQEYGPYEQYF. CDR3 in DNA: TGTGCCAGCAGCCAAGAGTACGGCCCCTACGAGCAGTACTTC.

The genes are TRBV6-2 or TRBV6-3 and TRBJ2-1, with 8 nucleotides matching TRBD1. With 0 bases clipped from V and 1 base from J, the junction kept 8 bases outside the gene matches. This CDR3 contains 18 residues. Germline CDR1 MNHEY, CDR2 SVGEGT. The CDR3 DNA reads TGTGCCAGCAGTTACTCGAGACAGGGGTTGAGGTCCTACAATGAGCAGTTCTTC. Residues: CASSYSRQGLRSYNEQFF.

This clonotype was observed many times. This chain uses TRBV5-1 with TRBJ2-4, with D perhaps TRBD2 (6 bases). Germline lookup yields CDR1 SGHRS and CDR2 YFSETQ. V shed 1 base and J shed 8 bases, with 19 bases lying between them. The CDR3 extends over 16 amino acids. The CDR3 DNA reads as TGCGCCAGCAGCTTGTCGTTAGGGACGCCGGGGGACATTCAGTACTTC. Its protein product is CASSLSLGTPGDIQYF.

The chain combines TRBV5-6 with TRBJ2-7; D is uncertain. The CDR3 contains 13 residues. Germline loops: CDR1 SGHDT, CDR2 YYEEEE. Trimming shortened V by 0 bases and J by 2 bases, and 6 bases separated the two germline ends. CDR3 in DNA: TGTGCCAGCAGCTTGGTGGCCACCTACGAGCAGTACTTC. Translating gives CASSLVATYEQYF. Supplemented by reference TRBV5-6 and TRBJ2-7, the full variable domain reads DAGVTQSPTHLIKTRGQQVTLRCSPKSGHDTVSWYQQALGQGPQFIFQYYEEEERQRGNFPDRFSGHQFPNYSSELNVNALLLGDSALYLCASSLVATYEQYFGPGTRLTVT.

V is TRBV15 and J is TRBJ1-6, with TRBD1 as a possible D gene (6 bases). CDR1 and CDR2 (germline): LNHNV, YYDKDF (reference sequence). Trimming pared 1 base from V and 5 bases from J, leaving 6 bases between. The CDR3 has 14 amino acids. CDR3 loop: CATSRGTDNSPLHF. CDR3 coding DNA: TGTGCCACCAGCAGAGGGACAGATAATTCACCCCTCCACTTT.

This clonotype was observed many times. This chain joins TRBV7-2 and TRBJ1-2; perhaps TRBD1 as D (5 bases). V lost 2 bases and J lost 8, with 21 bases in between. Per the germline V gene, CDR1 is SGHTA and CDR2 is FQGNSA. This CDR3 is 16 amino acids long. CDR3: CASSLTPFTGREGYTF. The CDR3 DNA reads TGTGCCAGCAGCTTAACTCCCTTCACAGGAAGGGAAGGCTACACCTTC.

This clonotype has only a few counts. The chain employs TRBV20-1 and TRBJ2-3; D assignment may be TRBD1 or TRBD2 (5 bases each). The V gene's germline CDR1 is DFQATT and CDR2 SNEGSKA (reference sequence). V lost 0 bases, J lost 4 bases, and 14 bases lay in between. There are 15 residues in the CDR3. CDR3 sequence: CSAREGRRTSDTQYF. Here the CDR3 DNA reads TGCAGTGCTAGAGAGGGACGCCGCACGTCAGATACGCAGTATTTT.

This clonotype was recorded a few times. The CDR3 DNA is TGTGCCAGCAGCCAGAGACTAGCGGGATCCTACAATGAGCAGTTCTTC. Translation gives CASSQRLAGSYNEQFF. The chain recombines TRBV11-2 with TRBJ2-1; 11 bases are a match to TRBD2. The CDR3 is 16 amino acids. With V trimmed by 5 bases and J by 1 base, 4 bases remained unmatched. CDR1 SGHAT and CDR2 FQNNGV come from the germline V gene.

The DNA for the CDR3 is TGCAGTGCTAGTCGTTTCGGGGGGGCTGCCAATGAGCAGTTCTTC. Protein sequence: CSASRFGGAANEQFF. This rearrangement joins TRBV20-1 to TRBJ2-1, with TRBD2 matching over 8 bases. The CDR3 totals 15 residues. V lost 3 bases to trimming and J lost 6 bases; unmatched junction nucleotides: 10. Looked up from germline, CDR1 is DFQATT and CDR2 is SNEGSKA (reference sequence).

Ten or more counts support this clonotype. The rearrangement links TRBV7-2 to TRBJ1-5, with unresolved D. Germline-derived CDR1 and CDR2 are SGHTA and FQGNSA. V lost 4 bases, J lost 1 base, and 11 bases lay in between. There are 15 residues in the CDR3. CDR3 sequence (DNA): TGTGCCAGCAGCTCCGAGGGTTTGAGCAATCAGCCCCAGCATTTT. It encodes CASSSEGLSNQPQHF.

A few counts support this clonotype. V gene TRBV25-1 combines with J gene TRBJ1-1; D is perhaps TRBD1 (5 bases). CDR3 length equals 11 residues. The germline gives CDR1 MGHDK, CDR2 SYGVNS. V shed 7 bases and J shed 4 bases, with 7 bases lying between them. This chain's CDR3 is CASIGGTEAFF. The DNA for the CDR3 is TGTGCCAGCATCGGGGGCACTGAAGCTTTCTTT.

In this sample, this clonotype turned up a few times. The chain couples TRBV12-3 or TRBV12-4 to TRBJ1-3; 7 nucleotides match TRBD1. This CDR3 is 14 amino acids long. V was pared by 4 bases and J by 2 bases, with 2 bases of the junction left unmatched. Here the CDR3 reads CASSSTGPGNTIYF. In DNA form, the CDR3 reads TGTGCCAGCAGTTCGACAGGGCCTGGAAACACCATATATTTT.

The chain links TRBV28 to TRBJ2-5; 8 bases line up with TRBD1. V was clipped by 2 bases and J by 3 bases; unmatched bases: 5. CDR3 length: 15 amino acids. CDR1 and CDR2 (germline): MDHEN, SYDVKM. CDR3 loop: CASSLPGQGEETQYF. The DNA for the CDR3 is TGTGCCAGCAGTTTACCCGGACAGGGCGAAGAGACCCAGTACTTC.

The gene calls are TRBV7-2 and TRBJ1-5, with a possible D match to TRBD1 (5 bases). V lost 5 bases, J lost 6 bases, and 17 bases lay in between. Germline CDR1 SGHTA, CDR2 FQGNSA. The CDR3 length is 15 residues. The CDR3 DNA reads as TGTGCCAGCAGCCTCTCAGGGATTAGTGGTCAGCCCCAGCATTTT. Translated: CASSLSGISGQPQHF.

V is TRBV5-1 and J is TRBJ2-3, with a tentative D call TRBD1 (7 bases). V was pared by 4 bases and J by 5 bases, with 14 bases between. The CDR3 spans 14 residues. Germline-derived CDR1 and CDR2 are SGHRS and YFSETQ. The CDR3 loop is CASSPQGRGDTQYF. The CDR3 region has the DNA TGCGCCAGCAGCCCACAGGGGCGGGGAGATACGCAGTATTTT.

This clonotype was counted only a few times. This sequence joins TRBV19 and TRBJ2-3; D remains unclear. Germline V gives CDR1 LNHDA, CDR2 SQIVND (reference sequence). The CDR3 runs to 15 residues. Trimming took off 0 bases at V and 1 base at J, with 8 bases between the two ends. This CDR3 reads CASSIDQRRTDTQYF. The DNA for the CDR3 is TGTGCCAGTAGTATAGATCAGAGACGCACAGATACGCAGTATTTT. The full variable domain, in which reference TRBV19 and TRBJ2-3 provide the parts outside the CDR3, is DGGITQSPKYLFRKEGQNVTLSCEQNLNHDAMYWYRQDPGQGLRLIYYSQIVNDFQKGDIAEGYSVSREKKESFPLTVTSAQKNPTAFYLCASSIDQRRTDTQYFGPGTRLTVL.

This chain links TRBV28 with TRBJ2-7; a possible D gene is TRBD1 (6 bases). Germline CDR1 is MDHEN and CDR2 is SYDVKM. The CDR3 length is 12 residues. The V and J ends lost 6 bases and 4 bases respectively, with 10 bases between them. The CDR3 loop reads CASSGTPYEQYF. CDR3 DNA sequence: TGTGCCAGCAGCGGGACACCATACGAGCAGTACTTC.

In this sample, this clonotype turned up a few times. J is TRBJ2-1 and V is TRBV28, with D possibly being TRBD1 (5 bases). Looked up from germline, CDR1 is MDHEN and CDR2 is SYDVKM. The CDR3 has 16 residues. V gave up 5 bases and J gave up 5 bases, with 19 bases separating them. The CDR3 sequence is CASSITPLTGNNEQFF. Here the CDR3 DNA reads TGTGCCAGCAGTATAACCCCACTCACAGGAAACAATGAGCAGTTCTTC.

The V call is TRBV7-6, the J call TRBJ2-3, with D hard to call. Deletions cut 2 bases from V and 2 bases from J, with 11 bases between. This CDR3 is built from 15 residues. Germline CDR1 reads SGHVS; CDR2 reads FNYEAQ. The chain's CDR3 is CASSLFPYPTDTQYF. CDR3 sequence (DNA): TGTGCCAGCAGCTTATTTCCATACCCCACAGATACGCAGTATTTT.

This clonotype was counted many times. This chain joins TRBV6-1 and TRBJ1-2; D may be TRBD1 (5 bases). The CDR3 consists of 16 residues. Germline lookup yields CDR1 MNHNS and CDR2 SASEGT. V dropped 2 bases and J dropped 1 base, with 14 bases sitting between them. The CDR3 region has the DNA TGTGCCAGCAGTGAAACCGGGACCGCCTATAACTATGGCTACACCTTC. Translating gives CASSETGTAYNYGYTF.